This T cell receptor beta chain was recorded in a study of control samples from healthy donors and cancer patients. V lost 4 bases and J lost 4, with 17 bases in between. CDR1 and CDR2 from the germline V gene are SGHRS and YFSETQ. This CDR3 comprises 15 residues. Measured with immunoSEQ multiplex PCR; TCRdb has only the in-frame clones, and not every one. The table records about 100,000 clones, roughly 80% of them present only once. The sequenced sample was blood. The sequence was obtained from a man aged 25 to 40 in good health. The rearrangement uses TRBV5-1 and TRBJ2-5, with D perhaps TRBD1 (6 bases). CDR3 protein: CASSQQGFRGETQYF. The CDR3 nucleotides read TGCGCCAGCAGCCAACAGGGTTTTAGGGGAGAGACCCAGTACTTC.